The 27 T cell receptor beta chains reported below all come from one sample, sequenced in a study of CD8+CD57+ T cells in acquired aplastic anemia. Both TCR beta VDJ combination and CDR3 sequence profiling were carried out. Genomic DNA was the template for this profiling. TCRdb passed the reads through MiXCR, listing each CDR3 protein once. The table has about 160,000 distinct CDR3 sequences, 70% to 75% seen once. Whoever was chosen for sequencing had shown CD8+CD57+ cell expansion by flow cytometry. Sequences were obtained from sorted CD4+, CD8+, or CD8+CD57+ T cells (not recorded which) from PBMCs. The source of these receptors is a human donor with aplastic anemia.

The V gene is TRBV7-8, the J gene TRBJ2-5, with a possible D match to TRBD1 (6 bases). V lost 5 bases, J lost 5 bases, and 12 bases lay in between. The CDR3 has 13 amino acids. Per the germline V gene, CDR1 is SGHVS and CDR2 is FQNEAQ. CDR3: CASSATGRETQYF. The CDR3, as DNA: TGTGCCAGCAGCGCAACAGGGCGGGAGACCCAGTACTTC.

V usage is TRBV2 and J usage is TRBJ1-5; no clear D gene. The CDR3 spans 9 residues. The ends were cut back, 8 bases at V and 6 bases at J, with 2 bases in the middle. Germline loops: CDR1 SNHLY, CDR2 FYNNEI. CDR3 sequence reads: CASGQPQHF. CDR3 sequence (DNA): TGTGCCAGCGGTCAGCCCCAGCATTTT.

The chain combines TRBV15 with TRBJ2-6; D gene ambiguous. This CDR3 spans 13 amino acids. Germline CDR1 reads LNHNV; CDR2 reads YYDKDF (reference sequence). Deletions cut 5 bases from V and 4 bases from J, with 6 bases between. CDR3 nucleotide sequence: TGTGCCACCAGCGGCGACGGGGCCAACGTCCTGACTTTC. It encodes CATSGDGANVLTF.

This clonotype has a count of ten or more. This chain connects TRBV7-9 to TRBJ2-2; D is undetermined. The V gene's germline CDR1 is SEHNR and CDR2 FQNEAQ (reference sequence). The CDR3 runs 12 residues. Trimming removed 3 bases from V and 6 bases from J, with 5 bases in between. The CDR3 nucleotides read TGTGCCAGCAGCTTTATACCCGGGGAGCTGTTTTTT. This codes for CASSFIPGELFF.

The CDR3 DNA is TGTGCCAGTAGTATAGTGGGACTACACTCCTACGAGCAGTACTTC. This encodes CASSIVGLHSYEQYF. This chain joins TRBV19 and TRBJ2-7; TRBD2 aligns across 7 bases. The J segment lost 0 bases and the V segment lost 1 base, leaving 3 bases of the junction unmatched. The CDR3 spans 15 residues. CDR1 is LNHDA, CDR2 SQIVND, per germline (reference sequence).

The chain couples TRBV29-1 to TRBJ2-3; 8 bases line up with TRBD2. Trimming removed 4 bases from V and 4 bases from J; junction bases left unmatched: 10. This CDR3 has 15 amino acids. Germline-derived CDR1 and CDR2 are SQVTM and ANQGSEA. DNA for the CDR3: TGCAGCGTTGCACCGGGAGGGCCTAGGGCAGATACGCAGTATTTT. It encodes CSVAPGGPRADTQYF.

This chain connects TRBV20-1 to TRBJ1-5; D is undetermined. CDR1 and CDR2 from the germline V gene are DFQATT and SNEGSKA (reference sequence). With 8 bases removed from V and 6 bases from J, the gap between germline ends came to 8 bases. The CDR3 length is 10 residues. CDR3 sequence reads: CSWGFQPQHF. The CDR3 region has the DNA TGCAGTTGGGGATTTCAGCCCCAGCATTTT.

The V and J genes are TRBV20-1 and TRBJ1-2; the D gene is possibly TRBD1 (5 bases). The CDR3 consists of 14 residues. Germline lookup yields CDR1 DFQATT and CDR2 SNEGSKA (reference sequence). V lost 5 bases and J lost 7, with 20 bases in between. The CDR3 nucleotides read TGCAGTGCTGTTCCCCGAGGCAGGGTTTTTGGCTACACCTTC. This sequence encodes CSAVPRGRVFGYTF.

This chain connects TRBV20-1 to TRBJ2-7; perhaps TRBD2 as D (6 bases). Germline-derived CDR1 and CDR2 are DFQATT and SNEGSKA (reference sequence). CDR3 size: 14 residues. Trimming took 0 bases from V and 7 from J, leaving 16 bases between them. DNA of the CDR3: TGCAGTGCTAGAGATCGGGGAGGCAGTGGGGAGCAGTACTTC. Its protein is CSARDRGGSGEQYF.

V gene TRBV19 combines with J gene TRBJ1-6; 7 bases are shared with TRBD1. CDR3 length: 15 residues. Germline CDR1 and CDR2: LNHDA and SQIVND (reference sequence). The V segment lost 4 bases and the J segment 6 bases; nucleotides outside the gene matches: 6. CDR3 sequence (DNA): TGTGCCAGTAGTAACTCAGGGGGACCTAATTCACCCCTCCACTTT. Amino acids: CASSNSGGPNSPLHF.

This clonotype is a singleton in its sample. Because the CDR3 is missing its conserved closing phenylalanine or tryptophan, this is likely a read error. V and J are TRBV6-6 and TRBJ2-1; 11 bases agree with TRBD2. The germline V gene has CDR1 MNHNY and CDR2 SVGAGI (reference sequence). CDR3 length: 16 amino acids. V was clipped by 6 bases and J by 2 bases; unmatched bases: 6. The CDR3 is CASSFGTSGTYNEQFS. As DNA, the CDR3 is TGTGCCAGCAGCTTCGGGACTAGCGGCACCTACAATGAGCAGTTCTCC.

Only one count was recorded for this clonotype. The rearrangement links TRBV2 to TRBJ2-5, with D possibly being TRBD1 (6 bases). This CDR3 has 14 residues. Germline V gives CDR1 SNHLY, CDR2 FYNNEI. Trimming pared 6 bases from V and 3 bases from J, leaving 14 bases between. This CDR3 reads CASRQQGRKETQYF. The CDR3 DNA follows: TGTGCCAGCAGACAACAGGGAAGGAAAGAGACCCAGTACTTC.

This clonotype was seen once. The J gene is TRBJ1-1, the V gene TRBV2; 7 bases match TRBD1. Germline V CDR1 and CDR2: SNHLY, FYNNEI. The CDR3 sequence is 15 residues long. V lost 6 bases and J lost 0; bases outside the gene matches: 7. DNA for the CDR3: TGTGCCAGCAGGGCCGGGACAGTAATGAACACTGAAGCTTTCTTT. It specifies CASRAGTVMNTEAFF.

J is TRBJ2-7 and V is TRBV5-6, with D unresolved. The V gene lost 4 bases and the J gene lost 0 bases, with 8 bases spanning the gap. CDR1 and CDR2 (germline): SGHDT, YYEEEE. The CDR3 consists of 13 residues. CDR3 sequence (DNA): TGTGCCAGCAGCCCAACGCGCTCCTACGAGCAGTACTTC. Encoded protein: CASSPTRSYEQYF.

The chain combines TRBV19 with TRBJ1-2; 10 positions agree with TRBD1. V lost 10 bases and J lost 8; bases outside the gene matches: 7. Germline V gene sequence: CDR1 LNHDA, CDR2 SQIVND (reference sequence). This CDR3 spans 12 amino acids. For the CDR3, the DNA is TGTGCCATCCGGGACAGGGGTTTCGGCTACACCTTC. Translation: CAIRDRGFGYTF.

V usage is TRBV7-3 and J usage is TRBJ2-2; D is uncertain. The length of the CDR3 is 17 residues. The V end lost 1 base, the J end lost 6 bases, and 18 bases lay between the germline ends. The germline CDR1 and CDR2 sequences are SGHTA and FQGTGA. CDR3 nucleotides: TGTGCCAGCAGCTTAATGGGTGGCGTATCTCATCCCGGGGAGCTGTTTTTT. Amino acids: CASSLMGGVSHPGELFF.

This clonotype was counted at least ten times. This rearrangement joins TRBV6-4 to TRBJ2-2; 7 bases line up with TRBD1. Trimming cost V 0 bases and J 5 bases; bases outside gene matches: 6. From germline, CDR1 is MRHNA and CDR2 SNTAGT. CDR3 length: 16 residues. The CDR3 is CASSDSRQGETGELFF. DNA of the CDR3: TGTGCCAGCAGTGACTCCCGACAGGGAGAGACCGGGGAGCTGTTTTTT.

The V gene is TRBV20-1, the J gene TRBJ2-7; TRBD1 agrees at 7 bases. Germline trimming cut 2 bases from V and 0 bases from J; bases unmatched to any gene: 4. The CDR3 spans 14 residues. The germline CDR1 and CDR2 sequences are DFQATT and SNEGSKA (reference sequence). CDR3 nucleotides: TGCAGTGCTAGAATACAGGGGAGCTCCTACGAGCAGTACGTC. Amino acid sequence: CSARIQGSSYEQYV.

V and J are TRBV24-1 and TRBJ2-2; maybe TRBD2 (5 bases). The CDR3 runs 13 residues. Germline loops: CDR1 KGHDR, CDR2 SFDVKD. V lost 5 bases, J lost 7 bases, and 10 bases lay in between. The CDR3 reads CATSGRRSGELFF. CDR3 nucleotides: TGTGCCACCAGTGGCAGGAGGAGCGGGGAGCTGTTTTTT.

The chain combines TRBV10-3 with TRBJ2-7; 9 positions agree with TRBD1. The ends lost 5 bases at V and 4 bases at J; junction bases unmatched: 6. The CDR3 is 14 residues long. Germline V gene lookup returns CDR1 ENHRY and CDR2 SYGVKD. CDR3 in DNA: TGTGCCATCAGTTTCGGACAGGGGCCTTACGAGCAGTACTTC. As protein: CAISFGQGPYEQYF.

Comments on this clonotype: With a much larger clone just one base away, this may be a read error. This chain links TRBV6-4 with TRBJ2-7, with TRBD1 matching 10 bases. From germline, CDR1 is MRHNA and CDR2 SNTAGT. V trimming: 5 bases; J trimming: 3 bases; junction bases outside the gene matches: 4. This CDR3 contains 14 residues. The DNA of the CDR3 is TGTGCCAGCAGTCTCGACAGGGGGCTCTACGAGCAGTACTTC. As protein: CASSLDRGLYEQYF.

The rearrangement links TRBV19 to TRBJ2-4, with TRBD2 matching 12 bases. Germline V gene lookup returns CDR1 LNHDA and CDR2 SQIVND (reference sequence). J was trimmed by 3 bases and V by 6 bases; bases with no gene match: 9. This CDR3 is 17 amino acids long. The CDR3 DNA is TGTGCCAGTAGGAAGGGGAAGACTAGCGGGGGCAAAAACATTCAGTACTTC. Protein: CASRKGKTSGGKNIQYF.

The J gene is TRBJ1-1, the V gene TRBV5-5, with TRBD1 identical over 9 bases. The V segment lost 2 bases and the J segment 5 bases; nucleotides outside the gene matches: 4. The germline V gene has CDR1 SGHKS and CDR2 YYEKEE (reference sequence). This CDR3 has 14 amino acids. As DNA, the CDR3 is TGTGCCAGCAGCTTAACAGGGGGCTCAACTGAAGCTTTCTTT. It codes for CASSLTGGSTEAFF. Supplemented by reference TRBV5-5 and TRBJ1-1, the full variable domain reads DAGVTQSPTHLIKTRGQQVTLRCSPISGHKSVSWYQQVLGQGPQFIFQYYEKEERGRGNFPDRFSARQFPNYSSELNVNALLLGDSALYLCASSLTGGSTEAFFGQGTRLTVV.

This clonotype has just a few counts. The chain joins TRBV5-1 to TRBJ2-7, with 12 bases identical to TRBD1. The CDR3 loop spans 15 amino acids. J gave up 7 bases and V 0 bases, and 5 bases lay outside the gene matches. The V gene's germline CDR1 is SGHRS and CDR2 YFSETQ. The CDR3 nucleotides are TGCGCCAGCAGCTTGGCCGGGACAGGGGGCGAGGAGCAGTACTTC. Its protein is CASSLAGTGGEEQYF.

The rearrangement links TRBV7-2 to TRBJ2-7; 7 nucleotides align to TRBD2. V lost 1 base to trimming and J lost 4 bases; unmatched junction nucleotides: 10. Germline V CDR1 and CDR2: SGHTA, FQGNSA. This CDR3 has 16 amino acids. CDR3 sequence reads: CASSLVSGRYGYEQYV. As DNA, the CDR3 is TGTGCCAGCAGCTTAGTTAGCGGGCGCTACGGGTACGAGCAGTACGTC.

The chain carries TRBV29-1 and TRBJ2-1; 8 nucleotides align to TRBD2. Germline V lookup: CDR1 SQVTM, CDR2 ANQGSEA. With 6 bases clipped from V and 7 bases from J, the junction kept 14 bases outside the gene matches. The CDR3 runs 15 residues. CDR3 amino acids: CSVQSGSSGWNEQFF. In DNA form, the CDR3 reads TGCAGCGTCCAAAGCGGGAGTTCTGGGTGGAATGAGCAGTTCTTC.

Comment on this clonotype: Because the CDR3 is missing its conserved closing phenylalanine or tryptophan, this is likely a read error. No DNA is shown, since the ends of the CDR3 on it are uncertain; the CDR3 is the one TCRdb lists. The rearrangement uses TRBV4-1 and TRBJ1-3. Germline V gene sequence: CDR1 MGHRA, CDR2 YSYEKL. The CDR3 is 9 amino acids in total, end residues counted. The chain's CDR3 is CASSQQTLS.